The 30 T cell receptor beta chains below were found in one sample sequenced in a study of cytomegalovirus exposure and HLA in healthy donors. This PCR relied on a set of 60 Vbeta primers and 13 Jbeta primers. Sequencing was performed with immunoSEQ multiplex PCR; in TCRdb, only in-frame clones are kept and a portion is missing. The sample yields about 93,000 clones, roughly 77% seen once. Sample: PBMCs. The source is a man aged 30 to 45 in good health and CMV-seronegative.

For the CDR3, the DNA is TGTGCCAGCAGCTTCGGGGGGAGTTTCGATGGCTACACCTTC. Its protein product is CASSFGGSFDGYTF. This chain joins TRBV5-6 and TRBJ1-2; tentatively, D is TRBD1 (5 bases). The germline gives CDR1 SGHDT, CDR2 YYEEEE. V dropped 2 bases and J dropped 6 bases, with 14 bases sitting between them. This CDR3 is 14 amino acids long.

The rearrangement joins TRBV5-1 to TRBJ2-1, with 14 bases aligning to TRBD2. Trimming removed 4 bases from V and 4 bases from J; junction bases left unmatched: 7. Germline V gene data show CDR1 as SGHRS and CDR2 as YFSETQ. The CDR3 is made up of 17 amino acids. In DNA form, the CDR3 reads TGCGCCAGCAGCACGGGACTAGCGGGAGAGAGTTACAATGAGCAGTTCTTC. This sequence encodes CASSTGLAGESYNEQFF.

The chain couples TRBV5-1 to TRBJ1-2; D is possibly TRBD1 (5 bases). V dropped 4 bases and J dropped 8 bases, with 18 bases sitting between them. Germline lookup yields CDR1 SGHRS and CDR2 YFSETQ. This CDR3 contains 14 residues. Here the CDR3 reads CASSPEEGRRGYTF. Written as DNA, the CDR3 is TGCGCCAGCAGCCCTGAGGAGGGGAGAAGGGGCTACACCTTC.

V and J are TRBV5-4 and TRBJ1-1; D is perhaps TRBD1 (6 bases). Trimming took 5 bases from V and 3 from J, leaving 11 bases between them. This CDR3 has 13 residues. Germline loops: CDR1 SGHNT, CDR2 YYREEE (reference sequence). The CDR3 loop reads CASRYNRDTEAFF. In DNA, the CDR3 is TGTGCCAGCAGGTATAACAGGGACACTGAAGCTTTCTTT. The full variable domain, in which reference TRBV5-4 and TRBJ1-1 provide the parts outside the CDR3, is ETGVTQSPTHLIKTRGQQVTLRCSSQSGHNTVSWYQQALGQGPQFIFQYYREEENGRGNFPPRFSGLQFPNYSSELNVNALELDDSALYLCASRYNRDTEAFFGQGTRLTVV.

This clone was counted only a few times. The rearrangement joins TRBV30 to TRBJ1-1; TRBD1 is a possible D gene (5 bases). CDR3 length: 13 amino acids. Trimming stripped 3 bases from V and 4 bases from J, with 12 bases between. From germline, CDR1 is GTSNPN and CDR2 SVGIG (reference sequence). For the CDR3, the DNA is TGTGCCTGGAGGATCGGGGGGGGCACTGAAGCTTTCTTT. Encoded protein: CAWRIGGGTEAFF.

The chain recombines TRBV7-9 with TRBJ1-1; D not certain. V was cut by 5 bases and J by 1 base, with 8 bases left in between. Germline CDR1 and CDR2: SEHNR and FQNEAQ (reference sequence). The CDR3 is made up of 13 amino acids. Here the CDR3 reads CASSPEGNTEAFF. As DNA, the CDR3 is TGTGCCAGCAGCCCGGAGGGGAACACTGAAGCTTTCTTT.

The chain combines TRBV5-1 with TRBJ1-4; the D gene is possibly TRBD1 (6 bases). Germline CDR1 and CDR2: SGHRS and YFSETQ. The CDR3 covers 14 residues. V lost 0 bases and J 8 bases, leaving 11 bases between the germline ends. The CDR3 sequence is CASSLEQGAEKLFF. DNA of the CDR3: TGCGCCAGCAGCTTGGAACAGGGTGCCGAAAAACTGTTTTTT.

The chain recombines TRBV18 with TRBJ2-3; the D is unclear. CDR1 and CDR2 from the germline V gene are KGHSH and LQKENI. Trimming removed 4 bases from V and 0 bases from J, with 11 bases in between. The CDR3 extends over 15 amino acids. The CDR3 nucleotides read TGTGCCAGCTCACTGTCCATAGCTAGCACAGATACGCAGTATTTT. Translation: CASSLSIASTDTQYF.

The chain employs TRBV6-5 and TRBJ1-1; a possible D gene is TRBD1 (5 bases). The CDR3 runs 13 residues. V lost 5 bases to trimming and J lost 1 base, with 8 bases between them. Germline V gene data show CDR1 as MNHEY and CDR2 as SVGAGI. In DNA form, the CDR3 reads TGTGCCAGCAGTAAGACAGAGAACACTGAAGCTTTCTTT. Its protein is CASSKTENTEAFF.

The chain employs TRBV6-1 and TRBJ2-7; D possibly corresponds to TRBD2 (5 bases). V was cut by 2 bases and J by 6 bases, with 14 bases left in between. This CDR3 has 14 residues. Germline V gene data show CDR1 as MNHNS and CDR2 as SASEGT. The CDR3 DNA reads TGTGCCAGCAGTGAATGGGCCCTTCGGGGCGAGCAGTACTTC. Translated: CASSEWALRGEQYF.

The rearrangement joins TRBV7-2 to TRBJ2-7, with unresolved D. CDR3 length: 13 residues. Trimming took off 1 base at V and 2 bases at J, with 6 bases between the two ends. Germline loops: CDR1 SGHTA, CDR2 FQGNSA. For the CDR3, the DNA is TGTGCCAGCAGCTTAGAGCTGACCTACGAGCAGTACTTC. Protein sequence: CASSLELTYEQYF.

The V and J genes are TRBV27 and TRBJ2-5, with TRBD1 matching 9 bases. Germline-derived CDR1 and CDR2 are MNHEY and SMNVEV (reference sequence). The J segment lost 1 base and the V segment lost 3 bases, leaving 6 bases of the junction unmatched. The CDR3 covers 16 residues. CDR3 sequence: CASSFGGTGLQETQYF. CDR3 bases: TGTGCCAGCAGTTTTGGCGGGACAGGGCTCCAAGAGACCCAGTACTTC.

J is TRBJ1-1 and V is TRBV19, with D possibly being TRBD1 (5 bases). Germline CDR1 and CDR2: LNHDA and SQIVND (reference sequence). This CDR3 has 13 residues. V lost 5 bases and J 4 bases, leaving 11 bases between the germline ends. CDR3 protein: CASSPWGGTEAFF. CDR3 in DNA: TGTGCCAGTAGTCCGTGGGGGGGCACTGAAGCTTTCTTT.

CDR3: CASSPRTTNTGELFF. The CDR3 region has the DNA TGTGCCAGCTCACCAAGGACTACGAACACCGGGGAGCTGTTTTTT. The V and J genes are TRBV18 and TRBJ2-2, with D tentatively TRBD2 (6 bases). Per the germline V gene, CDR1 is KGHSH and CDR2 is LQKENI. The CDR3 runs 15 residues. With 2 bases removed from V and 0 bases from J, the gap between germline ends came to 7 bases.

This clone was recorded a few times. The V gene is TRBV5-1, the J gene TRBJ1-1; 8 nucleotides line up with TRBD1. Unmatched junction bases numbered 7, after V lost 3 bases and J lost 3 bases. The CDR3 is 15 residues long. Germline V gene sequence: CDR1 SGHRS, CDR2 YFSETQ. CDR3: CASSYQGAGDTEAFF. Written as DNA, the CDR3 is TGCGCCAGCAGCTATCAGGGGGCGGGGGACACTGAAGCTTTCTTT. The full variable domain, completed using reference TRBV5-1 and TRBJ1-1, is KAGVTQTPRYLIKTRGQQVTLSCSPISGHRSVSWYQQTPGQGLQFLFEYFSETQRNKGNFPGRFSGRQFSNSRSEMNVSTLELGDSALYLCASSYQGAGDTEAFFGQGTRLTVV.

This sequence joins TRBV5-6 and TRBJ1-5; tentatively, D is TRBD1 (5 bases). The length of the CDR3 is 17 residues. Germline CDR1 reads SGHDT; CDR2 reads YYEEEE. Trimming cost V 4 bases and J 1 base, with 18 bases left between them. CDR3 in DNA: TGTGCCAGCAGCCAAACTCGGGGGGGTTTGAGCAATCAGCCCCAGCATTTT. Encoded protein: CASSQTRGGLSNQPQHF.

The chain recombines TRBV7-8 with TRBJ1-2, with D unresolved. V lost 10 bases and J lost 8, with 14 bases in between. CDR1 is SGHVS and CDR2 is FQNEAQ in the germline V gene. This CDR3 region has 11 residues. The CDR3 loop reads CAISTRSGYTF. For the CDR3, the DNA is TGTGCCATCTCAACCCGGAGCGGCTACACCTTC.

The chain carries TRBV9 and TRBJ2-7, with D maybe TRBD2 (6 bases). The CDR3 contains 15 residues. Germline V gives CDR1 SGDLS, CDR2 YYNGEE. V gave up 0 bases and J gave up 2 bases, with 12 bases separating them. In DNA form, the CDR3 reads TGTGCCAGCAGCGTAGCAGATAGCGGTCCCTACGAGCAGTACTTC. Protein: CASSVADSGPYEQYF.

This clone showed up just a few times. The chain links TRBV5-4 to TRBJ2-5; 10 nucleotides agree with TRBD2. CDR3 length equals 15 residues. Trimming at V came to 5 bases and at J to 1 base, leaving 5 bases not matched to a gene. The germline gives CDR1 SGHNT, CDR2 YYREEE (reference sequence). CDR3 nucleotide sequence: TGTGCCAGCAGAGATGCTAGCGGGAGCCAAGAGACCCAGTACTTC. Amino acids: CASRDASGSQETQYF.

The CDR3 spells CASRRTGFNTEAFF. DNA of the CDR3: TGTGCCAGCAGGAGGACAGGGTTCAACACTGAAGCTTTCTTT. The genes are TRBV6-5 and TRBJ1-1; 8 bases are a match to TRBD1. Germline values: CDR1 MNHEY, CDR2 SVGAGI. CDR3 length: 14 residues. With V trimmed by 6 bases and J by 2 bases, 5 bases remained unmatched.

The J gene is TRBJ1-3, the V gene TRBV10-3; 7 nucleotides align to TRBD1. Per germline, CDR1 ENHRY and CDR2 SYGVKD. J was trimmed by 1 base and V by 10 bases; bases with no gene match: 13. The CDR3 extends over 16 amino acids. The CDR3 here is CATRNRGYESGNTIYF. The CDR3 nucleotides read TGTGCCACCCGGAACAGGGGTTACGAATCTGGAAACACCATATATTTT.

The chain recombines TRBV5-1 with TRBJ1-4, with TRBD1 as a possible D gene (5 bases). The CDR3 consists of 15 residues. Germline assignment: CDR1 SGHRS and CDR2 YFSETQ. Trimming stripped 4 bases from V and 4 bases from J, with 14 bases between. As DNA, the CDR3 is TGCGCCAGCAGCGTTTCGGACACAATTAATGAAAAACTGTTTTTT. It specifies CASSVSDTINEKLFF. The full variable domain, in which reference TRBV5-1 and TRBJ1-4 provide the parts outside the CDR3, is KAGVTQTPRYLIKTRGQQVTLSCSPISGHRSVSWYQQTPGQGLQFLFEYFSETQRNKGNFPGRFSGRQFSNSRSEMNVSTLELGDSALYLCASSVSDTINEKLFFGSGTQLSVL.

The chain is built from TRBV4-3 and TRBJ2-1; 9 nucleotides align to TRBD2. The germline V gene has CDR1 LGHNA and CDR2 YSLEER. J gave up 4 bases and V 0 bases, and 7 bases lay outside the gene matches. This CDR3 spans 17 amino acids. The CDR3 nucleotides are TGCGCCAGCAGCCAAGATTCTAGCGGGGCATTGTACAATGAGCAGTTCTTC. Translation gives CASSQDSSGALYNEQFF.

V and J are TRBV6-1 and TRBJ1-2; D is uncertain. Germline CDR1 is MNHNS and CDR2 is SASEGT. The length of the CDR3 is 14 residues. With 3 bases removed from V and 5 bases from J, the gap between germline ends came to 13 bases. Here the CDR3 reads CASSDPSRGYGYTF. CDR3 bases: TGTGCCAGCAGTGATCCCAGCCGGGGTTATGGCTACACCTTC.

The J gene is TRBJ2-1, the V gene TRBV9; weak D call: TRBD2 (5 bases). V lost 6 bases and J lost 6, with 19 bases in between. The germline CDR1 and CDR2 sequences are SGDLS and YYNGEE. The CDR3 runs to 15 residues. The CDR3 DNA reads TGTGCCAGCACACCGGACGGGGTGCTTATCAATGAGCAGTTCTTC. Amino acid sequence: CASTPDGVLINEQFF.

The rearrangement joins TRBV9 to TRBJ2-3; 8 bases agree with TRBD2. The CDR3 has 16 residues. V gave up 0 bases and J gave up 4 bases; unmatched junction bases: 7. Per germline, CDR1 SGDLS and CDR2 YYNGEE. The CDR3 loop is CASSVVGGAAADTQYF. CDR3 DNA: TGTGCCAGCAGCGTAGTCGGGGGGGCCGCGGCAGATACGCAGTATTTT.

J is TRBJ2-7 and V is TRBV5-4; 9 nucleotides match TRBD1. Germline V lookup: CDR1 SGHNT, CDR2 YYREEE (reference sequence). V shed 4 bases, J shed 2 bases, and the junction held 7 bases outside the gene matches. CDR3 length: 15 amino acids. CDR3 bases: TGTGCCAGCAGCGCTTTGACAGGGGGTCCCTACGAGCAGTACTTC. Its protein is CASSALTGGPYEQYF.

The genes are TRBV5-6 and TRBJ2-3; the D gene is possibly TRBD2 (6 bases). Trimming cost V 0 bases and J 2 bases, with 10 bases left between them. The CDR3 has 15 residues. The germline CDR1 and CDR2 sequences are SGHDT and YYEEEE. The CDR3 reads CASSLVGRNTDTQYF. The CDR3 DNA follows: TGTGCCAGCAGCTTGGTCGGGAGAAACACAGATACGCAGTATTTT.

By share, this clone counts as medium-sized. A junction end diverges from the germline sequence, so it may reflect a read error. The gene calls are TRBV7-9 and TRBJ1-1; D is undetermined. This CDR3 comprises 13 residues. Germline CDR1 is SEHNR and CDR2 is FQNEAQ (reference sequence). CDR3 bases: TGTGCCAGCAGCCGTCCTTTATCCCTGATCCTAGTCTTT. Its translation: CASSRPLSLILVF.

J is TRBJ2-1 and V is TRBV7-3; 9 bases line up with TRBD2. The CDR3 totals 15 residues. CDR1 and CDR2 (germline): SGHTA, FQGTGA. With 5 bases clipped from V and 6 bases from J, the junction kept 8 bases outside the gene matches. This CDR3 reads CASSPPGLATNEQFF. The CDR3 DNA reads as TGTGCCAGCAGCCCTCCGGGACTAGCAACCAATGAGCAGTTCTTC.